This T cell receptor (beta chain) was sequenced in a study of blood T cell repertoires in COVID-19 (TCRdb year 2020). Turning to the overall study: Samples from collaborators originated in the United States, Italy and Spain and spanned both the acute and convalescent phases of COVID-19. The prospective study material was composed of cDNA or gDNA derived from T cells, B-cell-depleted T cells, or PBMCs. Samples came from the ongoing ImmuneRACE study (first 160 participants) plus 1,254 subjects from 6 global collaborators. Where available, HLA class I and class II types were obtained from metadata supplied by the sample provider rather than from assay-based typing. Subjects who had been exposed to COVID-19, were actively infected with it, or had recovered from it provided the deeply sampled blood TCRbeta repertoires that made up the dataset. Sample metadata almost always included a de-identified subject ID, COVID-19 status, age in years and sex. The repertoires were made available in a free public database intended to serve as a resource for research on the immune response to SARS-CoV-2.

CDR1 and CDR2 are drawn from the germline V gene: SQVTM, ANQGSEA. The CDR3 holds 14 amino acids from the cysteine to the phenylalanine. Of the read, only the CDR3 DNA is kept; its 42 bases are in frame from base 1. TCRbeta CDR3 regions were amplified from genomic DNA by means of the immunoSEQ Assay, a bias-controlled multiplex PCR. As for how the authors treated the data: Nucleated cell counts per sample were estimated from amplification of reference gene primers within the assay. Sequence reads were collapsed and filtered to measure the absolute abundance of every unique TCRbeta CDR3 rearrangement. For each sample, productive Simpson clonality was calculated as the square root of Simpson's diversity index across productive rearrangements. TCRdb holds this immuneACCESS table with in-frame rearrangements only. Some clones are missing; in checked studies, unresolved V genes explain under half, and the rest has no known cause. That table furnishes V, J and clone size, whereas the DNA furnished D and trimming. The sample table lists around 120,000 clones, more than 80% of them with a count of one. About 30% of the sample is held by the ten biggest clonotypes.

Collaborating institutions collected whole blood in K2EDTA tubes following their own protocols. For TCRbeta analysis, collaborator samples were shipped as frozen whole blood, as isolated PBMCs, or as DNA extracted from either sample type. This clone has only one observation. Its binding antigen is unknown. An end of the junction differs from the germline gene, which may be a read error. The same CDR3 can be traced to other DNA sequences in this sample. On the study overall, not on this receptor specifically: The quantity of clinical and demographic metadata differed by source and by participant and was supplied without curation.

This receptor was identified in an elderly woman with acute or convalescent COVID-19. Sequencing was performed on peripheral blood. The V gene is TRBV29-1 and the J gene is TRBJ1-5; TRBD1 is a weak D gene call, 5 bases matching. The sequence in DNA is TGCAGCGTTTCGATACAGGATAGCAATCAGCCCCAACATTTT. Its product reads: CSVSIQDSNQPQHF.